Each of the 14 T cell receptor beta chains below was sequenced from the same sample in a study of radiation and T cells in renal cell carcinoma. The sample's time point: blood 2 weeks post-SBRT. Noted treatment: 15 Gy SBRT to primary tumor, nephrectomy 4 weeks later. The repertoire was sequenced with immunoSEQ multiplex PCR; TCRdb's copy has only in-frame clones and lacks some. Among roughly 120,000 clones listed, about 81% were seen once. Sample: blood, taken from a patient whose treatment included radiotherapy and nephrectomy. Receptors originate from a woman in her fifties or sixties with renal cell carcinoma.

In this sample, this clone turned up a few times. The chain combines TRBV2 with TRBJ1-1; D gene unclear. This CDR3 is 13 amino acids long. Trimming stripped 6 bases from V and 0 bases from J, with 8 bases between. Germline V gene sequence: CDR1 SNHLY, CDR2 FYNNEI. The CDR3 nucleotides read TGTGCCAGCAGAGAGAACATGAACACTGAAGCTTTCTTT. It translates to CASRENMNTEAFF.

V gene TRBV29-1 combines with J gene TRBJ1-1; D is uncertain. This CDR3 comprises 14 residues. Germline V gives CDR1 SQVTM, CDR2 ANQGSEA. The V end lost 7 bases, the J end lost 5 bases, and 20 bases lay between the germline ends. The CDR3, as DNA: TGCAGCGCTCCCGATCCGACGACTTTGACTGAAGCTTTCTTT. Translated, it gives CSAPDPTTLTEAFF. Complete variable domain (other parts from reference TRBV29-1 and TRBJ1-1): SAVISQKPSRDICQRGTSLTIQCQVDSQVTMMFWYRQQPGQSLTLIATANQGSEATYESGFVIDKFPISRPNLTFSTLTVSNMSPEDSSIYLCSAPDPTTLTEAFFGQGTRLTVV.

The chain recombines TRBV19 with TRBJ1-2; D is possibly TRBD1 (6 bases). The germline CDR1 and CDR2 sequences are LNHDA and SQIVND (reference sequence). V shed 5 bases and J shed 6 bases, with 13 bases lying between them. CDR3 length: 13 amino acids. This chain's CDR3 is CASSRQGTDGYTF. The CDR3 DNA reads as TGTGCCAGTAGTCGGCAGGGGACCGATGGCTACACCTTC.

The chain employs TRBV19 and TRBJ1-2, with D perhaps TRBD1 (5 bases). This CDR3 spans 15 amino acids. Germline lookup yields CDR1 LNHDA and CDR2 SQIVND (reference sequence). Trimming shortened V by 5 bases and J by 3 bases, and 16 bases separated the two germline ends. The CDR3, as DNA: TGTGCCAGTAGTTACCCAGGGACGGACTACTATGGCTACACCTTC. It specifies CASSYPGTDYYGYTF.

The CDR3 DNA sequence: TGTGCCAGCAGGGTGCCCGATTCACCCCTCCACTTT. Its translation is CASRVPDSPLHF. The chain combines TRBV10-3 with TRBJ1-6; D is perhaps TRBD1 (5 bases). Per germline, CDR1 ENHRY and CDR2 SYGVKD. This CDR3 comprises 12 residues. Trimming took 10 bases from V and 8 from J, leaving 12 bases between them.

V and J are TRBV6-1 and TRBJ1-1; D possibly corresponds to TRBD1 (6 bases). The CDR3 has 11 residues. Deletions cut 6 bases from V and 9 bases from J, with 11 bases between. The V gene's germline CDR1 is MNHNS and CDR2 SASEGT. The CDR3 sequence: CASSRQAQAFF. The CDR3 region has the DNA TGTGCCAGCAGCCGACAGGCTCAAGCTTTCTTT.

The V gene is TRBV6-1, the J gene TRBJ1-4, with D possibly matching TRBD1 (5 bases). CDR1 MNHNS and CDR2 SASEGT come from the germline V gene. Trimming shortened V by 5 bases and J by 7 bases, and 17 bases separated the two germline ends. This CDR3 has 15 amino acids. The CDR3 loop is CASSPIRGEGEKLFF. As DNA, the CDR3 is TGTGCCAGCAGTCCGATCCGGGGCGAGGGTGAAAAACTGTTTTTT.

The V call is TRBV19, the J call TRBJ2-7, with D possibly being TRBD2 (5 bases). V dropped 7 bases and J dropped 5 bases, with 18 bases sitting between them. Germline CDR1 is LNHDA and CDR2 is SQIVND (reference sequence). CDR3 length: 14 residues. The CDR3 DNA sequence: TGTGCCAGTAAACCCCGAGGAGGATCTCACGAGCAGTACTTC. It yields the protein CASKPRGGSHEQYF.

The chain links TRBV5-3 to TRBJ2-7; 9 bases align to TRBD1. TRBV5-3 counts as an open reading frame of uncertain function. With V trimmed by 3 bases and J by 4 bases, 5 bases remained unmatched. The CDR3 sequence is 14 residues long. CDR3 nucleotides: TGTGCCAGAAGCTCCACAGGGGGCTCTTACGAGCAGTACTTC. As protein: CARSSTGGSYEQYF.

This chain joins TRBV15 and TRBJ2-2; D is perhaps TRBD2 (6 bases). The CDR3 runs to 15 residues. Per germline, CDR1 LNHNV and CDR2 YYDKDF (reference sequence). Trimming shortened V by 3 bases and J by 0 bases, and 8 bases separated the two germline ends. The CDR3 DNA follows: TGTGCCACCAGCAGGGAGGGCCCGAACACCGGGGAGCTGTTTTTT. Its protein product is CATSREGPNTGELFF.

The CDR3 nucleotides are TGTGCCAGCAGAGCACTAGCGGGGTCTAACACCGGGGAGCTGTTTTTT. Protein sequence: CASRALAGSNTGELFF. The genes are TRBV2 and TRBJ2-2; 10 nucleotides align to TRBD2. J gave up 2 bases and V 6 bases, and 6 bases lay outside the gene matches. CDR1 is SNHLY and CDR2 is FYNNEI in the germline V gene. This CDR3 is built from 16 residues. Complete variable domain (other parts from reference TRBV2 and TRBJ2-2): EPEVTQTPSHQVTQMGQEVILRCVPISNHLYFYWYRQILGQKVEFLVSFYNNEISEKSEIFDDQFSVERPDGSNFTLKIRSTKLEDSAMYFCASRALAGSNTGELFFGEGSRLTVL.

This clone is a singleton in its sample. The DNA is omitted, as the CDR3 cannot be located on it reliably, and the CDR3 follows TCRdb's listing. The genes are TRBV21-1 and TRBJ1-3; the table gives TRBD1 as D, unverified against the DNA. TRBV21-1 has pseudogene status. Ends included, the CDR3 has 20 residues. CDR3 sequence: CASSRPGQGQLWGSGNTIYF.

The chain has TRBV28 and TRBJ1-1, with no clear D. Trimming left V 10 bases short and J 1 base short, with 16 bases between. CDR1 is MDHEN and CDR2 is SYDVKM in the germline V gene. This CDR3 is built from 14 residues. The CDR3 DNA follows: TGTGCCACCTATGGTGGACTGCCGAACACTGAAGCTTTCTTT. It yields the protein CATYGGLPNTEAFF.

There are a few counts of this clone. This chain connects TRBV5-4 to TRBJ1-4; D is perhaps TRBD1 (6 bases). V lost 4 bases and J lost 3, with 13 bases in between. Per germline, CDR1 SGHNT and CDR2 YYREEE (reference sequence). This CDR3 spans 15 amino acids. The CDR3 loop is CASSVSGTPNEKLFF. The CDR3 bases are TGTGCCAGCAGCGTCTCCGGGACACCTAATGAAAAACTGTTTTTT.